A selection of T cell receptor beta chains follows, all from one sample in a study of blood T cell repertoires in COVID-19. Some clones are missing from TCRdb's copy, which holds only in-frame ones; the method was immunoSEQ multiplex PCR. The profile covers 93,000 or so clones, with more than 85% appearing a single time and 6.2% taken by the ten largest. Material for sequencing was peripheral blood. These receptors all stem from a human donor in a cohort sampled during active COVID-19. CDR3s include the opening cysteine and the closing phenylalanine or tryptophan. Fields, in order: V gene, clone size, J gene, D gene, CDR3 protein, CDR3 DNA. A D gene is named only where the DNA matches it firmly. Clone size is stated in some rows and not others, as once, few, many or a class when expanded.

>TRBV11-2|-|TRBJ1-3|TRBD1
CASNPTGGAGNTIYF
TGTGCCAGCAACCCGACAGGGGGTGCTGGAAACACCATATATTTT
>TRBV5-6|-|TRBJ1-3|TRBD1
CASSPGTGGSGNTIYF
TGTGCCAGCAGCCCCGGGACAGGGGGATCTGGAAACACCATATATTTT
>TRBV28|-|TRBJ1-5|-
CASSPPAGWSSEYSNQPQHF
TGTGCCAGCAGTCCGCCGGCGGGGTGGAGCTCCGAATATAGCAATCAGCCCCAGCATTTT
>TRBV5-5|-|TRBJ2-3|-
CASSLKTAQPTDTQYF
TGTGCCAGCAGCTTGAAGACAGCTCAACCCACAGATACGCAGTATTTT
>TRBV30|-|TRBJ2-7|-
CAWTGGYEQYF
TGTGCCTGGACCGGAGGCTACGAGCAGTACTTC
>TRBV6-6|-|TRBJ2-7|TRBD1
CASSPAGQGFGEQYF
TGTGCCAGCAGTCCCGCGGGACAGGGATTTGGCGAGCAGTACTTC
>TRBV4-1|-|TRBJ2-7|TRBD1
CASSLGRTGTYEQYF
TGCGCCAGCAGCCTCGGTAGGACAGGAACCTACGAGCAGTACTTC
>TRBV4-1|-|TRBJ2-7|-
CASSQDFGSTYEQYF
TGCGCCAGCAGCCAAGATTTTGGCAGTACCTACGAGCAGTACTTC
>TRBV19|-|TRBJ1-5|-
CASSIDRGSNQPQHF
TGTGCCAGTAGTATAGACAGGGGAAGCAATCAGCCCCAGCATTTT
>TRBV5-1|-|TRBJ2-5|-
CASSLNAGQQETQYF
TGCGCCAGCAGCTTGAACGCGGGACAGCAAGAGACCCAGTACTTC
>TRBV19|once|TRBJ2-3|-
CASRRGFGTDTQYF
TGTGCCAGTAGGAGGGGGTTCGGCACAGATACGCAGTATTTT
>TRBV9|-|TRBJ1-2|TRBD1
CASSVGQGGEGYTF
TGTGCCAGCAGCGTGGGACAGGGCGGCGAAGGCTACACCTTC
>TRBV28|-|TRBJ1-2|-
CASRRYSVDGYTF
TGTGCCAGCAGACGATACAGTGTCGATGGCTACACCTTC
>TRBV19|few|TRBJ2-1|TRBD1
CASGQGTINEQFF
TGTGCCAGTGGACAGGGTACTATCAATGAGCAGTTCTTC
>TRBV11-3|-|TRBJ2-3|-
CASSPRESTDTQYF
TGTGCCAGCAGCCCCAGGGAAAGCACAGATACGCAGTATTTT
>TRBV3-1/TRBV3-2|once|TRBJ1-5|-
CASSQGVGGDQPQHF
TGTGCCAGCAGCCAAGGGGTTGGTGGAGATCAGCCCCAGCATTTT
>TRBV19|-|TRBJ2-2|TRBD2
CATSNSGGAPGELFF
TGTGCCACCAGTAATAGCGGGGGGGCCCCCGGGGAGCTGTTTTTT
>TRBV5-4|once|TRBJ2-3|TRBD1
CASSLVGDRSADTQYF
TGTGCCAGCAGCTTGGTAGGGGACAGGTCAGCAGATACGCAGTATTTT
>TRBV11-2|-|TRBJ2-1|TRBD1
CASSLDRTGNYEQFF
TGTGCCAGCAGCTTAGATCGGACAGGGAATTATGAGCAGTTCTTC
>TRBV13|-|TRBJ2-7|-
CASSLGGIGEQYF
TGTGCCAGCAGCTTAGGCGGGATTGGTGAGCAGTACTTC
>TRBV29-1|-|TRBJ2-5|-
CSVDVGGGETQYF
TGCAGCGTTGACGTCGGGGGTGGGGAGACCCAGTACTTC
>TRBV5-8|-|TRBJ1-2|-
CASSLAVKTGKTNYGYTF
TGTGCCAGCAGCTTGGCCGTGAAAACAGGCAAAACTAACTATGGCTACACCTTC
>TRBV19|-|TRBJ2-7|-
CASSPREGPYEQYF
TGTGCCAGTAGTCCCCGGGAAGGGCCCTACGAGCAGTACTTC
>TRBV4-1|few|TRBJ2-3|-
CASSQEVNGETTDTQYF
TGCGCCAGCAGCCAAGAGGTTAACGGGGAGACAACAGATACGCAGTATTTT
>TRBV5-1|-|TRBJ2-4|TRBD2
CASSLGGLAGGWTNIQYF
TGCGCCAGCAGCTTGGGGGGACTAGCGGGAGGGTGGACGAACATTCAGTACTTC
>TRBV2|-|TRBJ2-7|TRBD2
CASKLAGDYEQYF
TGTGCCAGCAAACTAGCGGGGGACTACGAGCAGTACTTC
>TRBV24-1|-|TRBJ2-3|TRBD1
CATSDPGTDTDTQYF
TGTGCCACCAGTGATCCAGGGACAGATACAGATACGCAGTATTTT
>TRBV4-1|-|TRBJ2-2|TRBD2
CASSPSGGEDRELFF
TGCGCCAGCAGCCCCAGCGGGGGGGAGGACCGGGAGCTGTTTTTT
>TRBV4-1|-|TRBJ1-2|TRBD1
CASSQGVDRGGLGGYTF
TGCGCCAGCAGCCAAGGTGTTGACAGGGGAGGCCTAGGAGGCTACACCTTC
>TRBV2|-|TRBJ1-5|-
CASSVESRQPQHF
TGTGCCAGCAGTGTTGAATCCAGGCAGCCCCAGCATTTT
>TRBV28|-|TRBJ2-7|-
CASSLGTGAYEQYF
TGTGCCAGCAGTTTGGGTACAGGAGCCTACGAGCAGTACTTC
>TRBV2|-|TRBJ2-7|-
CASKTGEGPRSEQYF
TGTGCCAGCAAGACAGGGGAGGGACCTCGAAGCGAGCAGTACTTC
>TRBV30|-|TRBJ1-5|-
CAWSVEGGQPQHF
TGTGCCTGGAGTGTAGAAGGGGGTCAGCCCCAGCATTTT
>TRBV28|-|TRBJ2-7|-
CASSFLSAVYYEQYF
TGTGCCAGCAGTTTTCTCTCTGCAGTGTACTACGAGCAGTACTTC
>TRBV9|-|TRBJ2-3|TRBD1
CASSAVGQPVTDTQYF
TGTGCCAGCAGCGCCGTGGGACAGCCAGTTACAGATACGCAGTATTTT
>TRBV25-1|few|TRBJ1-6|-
CASSENIGDYNSPLHF
TGTGCCAGCAGTGAGAATATTGGAGATTATAATTCACCCCTCCACTTT
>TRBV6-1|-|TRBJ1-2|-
CASSGAGFRDNYGYTF
TGTGCCAGCAGTGGCGCCGGATTCAGGGATAACTATGGCTACACCTTC
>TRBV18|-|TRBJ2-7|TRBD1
CASSPTDRGGEQYF
TGTGCCAGCTCACCGACGGACAGGGGAGGCGAGCAGTACTTC
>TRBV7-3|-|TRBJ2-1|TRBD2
CASSPGLAESNEQFF
TGTGCCAGCAGCCCTGGACTAGCGGAGAGCAATGAGCAGTTCTTC
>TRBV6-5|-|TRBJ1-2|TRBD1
CASSYRPTGGVGGYTF
TGTGCCAGCAGTTACCGACCAACAGGGGGCGTGGGTGGCTACACCTTC
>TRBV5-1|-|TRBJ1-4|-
CASSLAGANEKLFF
TGCGCCAGCAGCTTGGCAGGGGCTAATGAAAAACTGTTTTTT
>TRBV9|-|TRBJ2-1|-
CASSSSFGELINEQFF
TGTGCCAGCAGCTCAAGCTTCGGGGAGTTAATCAATGAGCAGTTCTTC
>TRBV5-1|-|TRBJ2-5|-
CASSSPEETQYF
TGCGCCAGCAGCTCCCCTGAAGAGACCCAGTACTTC
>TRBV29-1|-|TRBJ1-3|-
CSVVSSGNTIYF
TGCAGCGTTGTGAGTTCTGGAAACACCATATATTTT